This is a list of T cell receptor beta chains from one sample in a study of Ad26.COV2.S vaccination and SARS-CoV-2 variants. Clones were sequenced by immunoSEQ multiplex PCR, and TCRdb holds only the in-frame ones, with some missing. The sample has about 350,000 clones, about 88% seen once. The sample in question was peripheral blood, obtained in a trial of Ad26.COV2.S vaccine versus placebo. The receptor source for this set is a person between 18 and 59 years old who received the Ad26.COV2.S COVID-19 vaccine or a placebo. CDR3s include the opening cysteine and the closing phenylalanine or tryptophan.

V: TRBV5-1
J: TRBJ2-7
CDR3: CASSGDTIYEQYF

V: TRBV10-3
J: TRBJ1-2
CDR3: CAIMSASGEGYGYTF

V: TRBV2
J: TRBJ1-2
CDR3: CASRGTQGSYGYTF

V: TRBV28
J: TRBJ1-4
CDR3: CASSLPQGERKLFF

V: TRBV5-6
J: TRBJ2-1
CDR3: CASSWTHNEQFF

V: TRBV6-5
J: TRBJ2-5
CDR3: CASSIAGRRETQYF

V: TRBV12-3/TRBV12-4
J: TRBJ2-1
CDR3: CASSFTGRFLF

V: TRBV6-5
J: TRBJ2-1
CDR3: CASTRLAGGHNEQFF

V: TRBV3-1/TRBV3-2
J: TRBJ2-5
CDR3: CASSQVRMTSGKETQYF

V: TRBV14
J: TRBJ2-3
CDR3: CASSLRWTGSTDTQYF